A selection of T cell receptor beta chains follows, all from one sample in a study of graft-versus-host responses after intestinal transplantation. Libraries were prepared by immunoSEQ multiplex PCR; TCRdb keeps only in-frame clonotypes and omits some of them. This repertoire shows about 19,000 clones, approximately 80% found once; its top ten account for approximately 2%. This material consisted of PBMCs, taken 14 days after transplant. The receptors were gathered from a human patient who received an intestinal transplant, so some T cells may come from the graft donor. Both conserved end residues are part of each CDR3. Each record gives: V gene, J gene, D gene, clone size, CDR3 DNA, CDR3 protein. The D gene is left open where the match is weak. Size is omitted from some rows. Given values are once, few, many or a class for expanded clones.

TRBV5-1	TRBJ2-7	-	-	TGCGCCAGCAGCTTTGACAACTCCTACGAGCAGTACTTC	CASSFDNSYEQYF
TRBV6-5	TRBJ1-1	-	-	TGTGCCAGCAGTTACGGACAATTGAACACTGAAGCTTTCTTT	CASSYGQLNTEAFF
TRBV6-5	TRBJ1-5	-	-	TGTGCCAGCGGCGGAGGGGGATTCAGCAATCAGCCCCAGCATTTT	CASGGGGFSNQPQHF
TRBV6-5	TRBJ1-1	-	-	TGTGCCAGCAGTTACTCAGAGGCTTCTGAAGCTTTCTTT	CASSYSEASEAFF
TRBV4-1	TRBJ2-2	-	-	TGCGCCAGCAGCCCGGCCCTAACCGGGGAGCTGTTTTTT	CASSPALTGELFF
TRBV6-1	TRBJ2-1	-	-	TGTGCCAGCAGTCCCGGGATAGCGACCTACAATGAGCAGTTCTTC	CASSPGIATYNEQFF
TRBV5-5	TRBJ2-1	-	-	TGTGCCAGCAGCTTGGGGCAGGGAACCGATGAGCAGTTCTTC	CASSLGQGTDEQFF
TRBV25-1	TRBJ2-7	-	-	TGTGCCAGCAGTGAATATGGGACAAAAACCTACGAGCAGTACTTC	CASSEYGTKTYEQYF
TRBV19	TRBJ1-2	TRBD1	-	TGTGCCAGTAGTCTCGAGGGGGCGCGCGGCTACACCTTC	CASSLEGARGYTF
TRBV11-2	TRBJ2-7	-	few	TGTGCCAGCAGCTTAGGCCCGGCCGGTGGTGTAAACGAGCAGTACTTC	CASSLGPAGGVNEQYF
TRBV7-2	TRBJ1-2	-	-	TGTGCCAGCAGCTTAAAGGCCGGAAATAACTATGGCTACACCTTC	CASSLKAGNNYGYTF
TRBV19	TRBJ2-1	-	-	TGTGCCAGTAGTATAGGTTACAATGAGCAGTTCTTC	CASSIGYNEQFF
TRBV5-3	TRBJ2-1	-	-	TGTGCCAGAAGCCCCAAAAGCGGGCGGGACCTATACAATGAGCAGTTCTTC	CARSPKSGRDLYNEQFF
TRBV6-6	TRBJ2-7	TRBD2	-	TGTGCCAGCAGCCTAGCGGGGCCTTCCTACGAGCAGTACTTC	CASSLAGPSYEQYF
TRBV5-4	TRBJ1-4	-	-	TGTGCCAGCAGCCGCCAGGGGACTAATGAAAAACTGTTTTTT	CASSRQGTNEKLFF
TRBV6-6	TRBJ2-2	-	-	TGTGCCAGCAGTTATAGCCGGGGTGCTAACACCGGGGAGCTGTTTTTT	CASSYSRGANTGELFF
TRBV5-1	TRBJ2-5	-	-	TGCGCCAGCAGCTTGGAGTCAGAATGGGAGACCCAGTACTTC	CASSLESEWETQYF
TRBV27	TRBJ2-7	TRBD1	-	TGTGCCAGCAGTTCGCCAAGCCGGGACAGGGAGGCCGAGCAGTACTTC	CASSSPSRDREAEQYF
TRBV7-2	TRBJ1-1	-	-	TGTGCCAGCAGCTTAGTCGGGGGGGCTGAAGCTTTCTTT	CASSLVGGAEAFF
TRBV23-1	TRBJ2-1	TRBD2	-	TGCGCCAGCAGTCAATCGGGACTAGCGGGAGGGCCGAGTGAGCAGTTCTTC	CASSQSGLAGGPSEQFF
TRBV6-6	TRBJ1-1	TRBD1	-	TGTGCCAGCAGTCCTACAGGGGGTAACACTGAAGCTTTCTTT	CASSPTGGNTEAFF
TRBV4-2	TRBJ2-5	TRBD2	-	TGTGCCAGCAGCCAAGAAACTAGCGCTCAAGAGACCCAGTACTTC	CASSQETSAQETQYF
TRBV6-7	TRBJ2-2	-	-	TGTGCCAGCAGTTACGACGGGATGAACTACAACACCGGGGAGCTGTTTTTT	CASSYDGMNYNTGELFF
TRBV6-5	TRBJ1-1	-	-	TGTGCCAGCAGTTACACGTCCAGGTTGAACACTGAAGCTTTCTTT	CASSYTSRLNTEAFF
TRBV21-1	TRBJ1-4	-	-	TGTGCCAGCAGCAACAACCCAAGTCGTGAAAAACTGTTTTTT	CASSNNPSREKLFF
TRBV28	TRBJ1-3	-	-	TGTGCCAGCAGTTTATTAGGGCTCTCAGGGGCAATTGGAAACACCATATATTTT	CASSLLGLSGAIGNTIYF
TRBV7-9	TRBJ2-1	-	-	TGTGCCAGCAGCTTTTCGGGGGGCCGAAATGAGCAGTTCTTC	CASSFSGGRNEQFF
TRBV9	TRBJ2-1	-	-	TGTGCCAGCAGCCCGCCCCGACGCAATGAGCAGTTCTTC	CASSPPRRNEQFF
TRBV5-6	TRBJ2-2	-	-	TGTGCCAGCAGCTTGATAGGAACCGGGGAGCTGTTTTTT	CASSLIGTGELFF
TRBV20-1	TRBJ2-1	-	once	TGCAGTGCTAGACAGAACAATGAGCAGTTCTTC	CSARQNNEQFF
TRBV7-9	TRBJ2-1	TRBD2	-	TGTGCCAGCAGCTTGGTAGCGGGAGTCCACTACAATGAGCAGTTCTTC	CASSLVAGVHYNEQFF
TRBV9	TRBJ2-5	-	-	TGTGCCAGCAGCGTAGCGGCCGGCCAAGAGACCCAGTACTTC	CASSVAAGQETQYF
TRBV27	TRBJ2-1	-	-	TGTGCCAGCAGTCCACAGGGGGGGGTTGAGCAGTTCTTC	CASSPQGGVEQFF
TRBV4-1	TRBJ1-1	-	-	TGCGCCAGCAGCCACGTACTCAGTTACACTGAAGCTTTCTTT	CASSHVLSYTEAFF
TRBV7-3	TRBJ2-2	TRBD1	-	TGTGCCAGCAGCTCGACAGGGACCGGGGAGCTGTTTTTT	CASSSTGTGELFF
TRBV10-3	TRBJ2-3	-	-	TGTGCCATCATGGGGACGGTTACAGATACGCAGTATTTT	CAIMGTVTDTQYF
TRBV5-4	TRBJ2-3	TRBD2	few	TGTGCCAGCAGCCCGCGGACTAGCGGGGGGGCAGATACGCAGTATTTT	CASSPRTSGGADTQYF
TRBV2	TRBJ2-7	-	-	TGTGCCAGCAGGGCGGACTGGCCGTCCTCCTACGAGCAGTACTTC	CASRADWPSSYEQYF
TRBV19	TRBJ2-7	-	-	TGTGCCAGTAGTCCCTATCCGGGGACCTACGAGCAGTACTTC	CASSPYPGTYEQYF
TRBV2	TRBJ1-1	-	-	TGTGCCACCCCCGGGACTCTGAACACTGAAGCTTTCTTT	CATPGTLNTEAFF
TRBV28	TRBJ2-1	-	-	TGTGCCAGCAGTGGGCCCTACAATGAGCAGTTCTTC	CASSGPYNEQFF
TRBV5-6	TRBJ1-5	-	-	TGTGCCAGCAGCTTCGGCAGCAATCAGCCCCAGCATTTT	CASSFGSNQPQHF
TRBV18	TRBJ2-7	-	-	TGTGCCAGCTCGGGGGACTACGAGCAGTACTTC	CASSGDYEQYF
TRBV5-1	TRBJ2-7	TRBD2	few	TGCGCCAGCAGCTTCCTTGGACTAGCGGGAAATTACTACGAGCAGTACTTC	CASSFLGLAGNYYEQYF
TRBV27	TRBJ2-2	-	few	TGTGCCAGCAGGATATCCATGGGGGCAAGCGGGGAGCTGTTTTTT	CASRISMGASGELFF
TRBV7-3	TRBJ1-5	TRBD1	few	TGTGCCAGCAGTCTGGGACAGGGACATCAGCCCCAGCATTTT	CASSLGQGHQPQHF